This TCR beta chain was obtained from a study of T-cell reconstitution after alpha-beta-depleted transplantation in children. Only a few counts were recorded for this clonotype. Unique molecular identifiers were incorporated during preparation of the TCRbeta library. From the PCR reads, TCRdb called clonotypes with MiXCR, one entry per CDR3 protein. Of some 490,000 distinct CDR3 sequences in the sample, about 12% are singletons; the top ten hold less than 6.5%. J gave up 3 bases and V 5 bases, and 11 bases lay outside the gene matches. The CDR3 loop spans 16 amino acids. Germline V gene sequence: CDR1 SGHVS, CDR2 FQNEAQ.

This clonotype was obtained from a human donor who donated a stem cell graft to a child with combined immunodeficiency. V is TRBV7-8 and J is TRBJ1-1, with 8 bases lining up with TRBD1. Source: PBMCs from the stem cell graft donor, taken from the stem cell graft. The CDR3 spells CASSDPGQDIYTEAFF. The CDR3 nucleotides read TGTGCCAGCAGCGATCCGGGACAGGACATATACACTGAAGCTTTCTTT.